A selection of T cell receptor beta chains follows, all from one sample in a study of blood T cell repertoires in COVID-19. TCRdb keeps only in-frame clones here, not all; method: immunoSEQ multiplex PCR. Here the sample spans 150,000 to 200,000 clones, just under 90% being singletons. Source material: peripheral blood. The receptors derive from a woman between 65 and 79 years old with COVID-19, enrolled during active disease. The CDR3 runs from the conserved cysteine through the conserved F or W. The D gene is left open where the match is weak. Clone size is not always given. Where it is, it says once, few, many or a class for expanded clones.

clone size,V gene,D gene,J gene,CDR3 protein,CDR3 DNA
NA,TRBV7-9,TRBD2,TRBJ2-7,CASTTAGGPLSDEQYF,TGTGCCAGCACCACGGCGGGGGGGCCACTTAGTGACGAGCAGTACTTC
few,TRBV5-1,NA,TRBJ1-6,CASSLEESSYNSPLHF,TGCGCCAGCAGCTTGGAGGAGAGCTCCTATAATTCACCCCTCCACTTT
NA,TRBV6-5,NA,TRBJ2-7,CASSYSQGSYEQYF,TGTGCCAGCAGTTACTCGCAGGGGTCCTACGAGCAGTACTTC
NA,TRBV6-1,NA,TRBJ1-4,CASSEAGQGSEKLFF,TGTGCCAGCAGTGAAGCAGGGCAGGGTAGTGAAAAACTGTTTTTT
NA,TRBV6-5,NA,TRBJ1-2,CASSYRGTYGYTF,TGTGCCAGCAGTTACAGGGGAACCTATGGCTACACCTTC
NA,TRBV7-9,NA,TRBJ2-3,CASSSGGGGQYF,TGTGCCAGCAGCTCTGGAGGGGGGGGGCAGTATTTT
once,TRBV4-2,TRBD1,TRBJ1-4,CASSQDLDREGSGEKLFF,TGTGCCAGCAGCCAAGATCTGGACAGGGAAGGCTCGGGTGAAAAACTGTTTTTT
NA,TRBV27,TRBD2,TRBJ2-5,CASSTLGAGDLETQYF,TGTGCCAGCAGTACCTTAGGGGCGGGAGATCTGGAGACCCAGTACTTC
NA,TRBV15,NA,TRBJ1-6,CATSRDLGGPPLHF,TGTGCCACCAGCAGAGATCTCGGGGGACCGCCCCTCCACTTT
few,TRBV28,TRBD1,TRBJ1-5,CASSSVGTDVQPQHF,TGTGCCAGCAGTTCTGTAGGGACAGATGTTCAGCCCCAGCATTTT
once,TRBV30,NA,TRBJ1-1,CAWSVPGPEAFF,TGTGCCTGGAGTGTACCAGGGCCTGAAGCTTTCTTT
NA,TRBV10-3,NA,TRBJ1-2,CAISETPGEADYGYTF,TGTGCCATCAGTGAGACCCCCGGGGAGGCAGACTATGGCTACACCTTC
NA,TRBV27,NA,TRBJ1-5,CASSLYGGGNQPQHF,TGTGCCAGCAGTTTATATGGAGGGGGCAATCAGCCCCAGCATTTT
NA,TRBV12-3/TRBV12-4,NA,TRBJ2-7,CASSFQGSNEQYF,TGTGCCAGCAGTTTCCAGGGGTCTAATGAGCAGTACTTC
NA,TRBV6-5,NA,TRBJ2-7,CASKRDTSYEQYF,TGTGCCAGCAAAAGGGACACCTCCTACGAGCAGTACTTC
NA,TRBV27,NA,TRBJ1-6,CASSWHRYNSPLHF,TGTGCCAGCAGTTGGCACAGGTATAATTCACCCCTCCACTTT
NA,TRBV5-1,TRBD1,TRBJ1-1,CASTNVASGQLNTEAFF,TGCGCCAGCACCAACGTTGCTTCGGGACAGTTGAACACTGAAGCTTTCTTT
NA,TRBV7-2,TRBD2,TRBJ2-2,CASSWAGANTGELFF,TGTGCCAGCAGCTGGGCGGGGGCGAACACCGGGGAGCTGTTTTTT
NA,TRBV24-1,NA,TRBJ2-5,CATSGTEQETQYF,TGTGCCACCAGTGGGACAGAGCAAGAGACCCAGTACTTC
NA,TRBV4-2,TRBD2,TRBJ2-5,CASSTGLAETQYF,TGTGCCAGCTCAACAGGACTAGCGGAGACCCAGTACTTC
NA,TRBV28,NA,TRBJ1-1,CASQRYGLNTEAFF,TGTGCCAGCCAGAGGTACGGCTTGAACACTGAAGCTTTCTTT
NA,TRBV7-9,TRBD2,TRBJ2-1,CASSIRTSGGAEQFF,TGTGCCAGCAGCATCCGGACTAGCGGGGGAGCTGAGCAGTTCTTC